This T cell receptor beta chain came from a study of graft-versus-host responses after intestinal transplantation. Study in general: Each patient got anti-thymocyte globulin induction, then tacrolimus and steroids for roughly 3 years.

Overall study findings and caveats: Recipient marrow contained GvH clones, some of which appeared first in ileum or blood. Levels of circulating GvH clones at their peak were associated with early post-transplant HvG declines.

A note on this clone: Antigen specificity is unknown.

The assay was immunoSEQ multiplex PCR, and TCRdb's table has in-frame clones only and misses some. The sample has about 110,000 clones, just over 90% seen once. This receptor was obtained from a human donor who was the organ donor for an intestinal transplant. Sequencing was performed on unstimulated CD4+ T cells sorted from spleen or lymph node cells, taken before transplant.

CDR3: CASSRDSLFLPQHF. CDR3 sequence (DNA): TGTGCCAGTAGTCGGGACAGCTTATTTCTGCCCCAGCATTTT. The gene calls are TRBV19 and TRBJ1-5, with 7 nucleotides matching TRBD1. Trimming at V came to 5 bases and at J to 9 bases, leaving 10 bases not matched to a gene. Germline values: CDR1 LNHDA, CDR2 SQIVND (reference sequence). This CDR3 contains 14 residues.